These 21 T cell receptor beta chains were sequenced from one sample in a study of T cells expressing NK-cell markers. TCRdb reprocessed the 5' RACE reads and reports one entry per CDR3 protein, with no DNA. This table holds some 390,000 distinct CDR3 sequences. The sequencing input was blood T cells: a sorted CD56 or NKG2C T cell subset, CD4+ or CD8+ T cells, or bulk PBMC T cells (not recorded which). The receptors originated from a woman aged 45-60 years in good health.

The V call is TRBV20-1, the J call TRBJ1-1; TCRdb's D gene call, TRBD1, goes unchecked for lack of DNA. The CDR3 sequence is 15 residues long. The germline V gene has CDR1 DFQATT and CDR2 SNEGSKA (reference sequence). The CDR3 loop reads CSARGSPNGYTEAFF.

The V call is TRBV4-1, the J call TRBJ2-1; TCRdb's D gene call, TRBD2, goes unchecked for lack of DNA. The germline gives CDR1 MGHRA, CDR2 YSYEKL. The CDR3 is made up of 15 amino acids. CDR3 region: CASSLRTSGINEQFF.

The chain recombines TRBV3-1 with TRBJ1-2; TCRdb indicates TRBD1, and absent DNA this call remains unverified. Germline V gene lookup returns CDR1 LGHDT and CDR2 YNNKEL (reference sequence). The CDR3 extends over 15 amino acids. The CDR3 protein is CASSQHPGQEVGYTF.

The chain has TRBV15 and TRBJ1-1. Germline V gene data show CDR1 as LNHNV and CDR2 as YYDKDF (reference sequence). The CDR3 extends over 14 amino acids. The CDR3 is CATSSIQPNTEAFF.

The chain uses TRBV12-3 or TRBV12-4 and TRBJ1-1; the D call of TRBD1 rests on TCRdb alone, since no DNA is present to check it. This CDR3 is built from 13 residues. The CDR3 loop reads CASRGAMNTEAFF.

The V gene is TRBV19, the J gene TRBJ2-1; with no DNA, the TCRdb D assignment of TRBD1 cannot be verified. From germline, CDR1 is LNHDA and CDR2 SQIVND (reference sequence). This CDR3 is built from 14 residues. CDR3 loop: CATLGGQTYNEQFF.

The chain carries TRBV25-1 and TRBJ2-3; TCRdb proposes TRBD2, but this gene call is untestable without DNA. Germline CDR1 reads MGHDK; CDR2 reads SYGVNS. The CDR3 is 14 amino acids. CDR3 sequence: CASSVQEGTDTQYF.

This chain uses TRBV20-1 with TRBJ2-1; lacking DNA, the TRBD2 call made by TCRdb goes unchecked. Germline V gene lookup returns CDR1 DFQATT and CDR2 SNEGSKA (reference sequence). The CDR3 runs 19 residues. CDR3: CSARVGGWQSGSSYNEQFF.

The chain has TRBV20-1 and TRBJ1-5. The CDR3 totals 19 residues. Germline-derived CDR1 and CDR2 are DFQATT and SNEGSKA (reference sequence). CDR3 sequence: CSAVPQGRPREVSNQPQHF.

J is TRBJ2-3 and V is TRBV10-3; checking the TCRdb D call of TRBD2 is not possible without DNA. The CDR3 extends over 15 amino acids. Germline values: CDR1 ENHRY, CDR2 SYGVKD. The CDR3 loop reads CATTPSSGRRDTQYF.

The chain uses TRBV20-1 and TRBJ2-5; TCRdb indicates TRBD1, and absent DNA this call remains unverified. CDR1 is DFQATT and CDR2 is SNEGSKA in the germline V gene (reference sequence). CDR3 size: 15 residues. The CDR3 spells CSARDSRGVRETQYF.

This chain links TRBV12-3 or TRBV12-4 with TRBJ1-3; lacking DNA, the TRBD1 call made by TCRdb goes unchecked. The CDR3 contains 16 residues. The CDR3 loop is CASSPSDRHSGNTIYF.

The V and J genes are TRBV12-3 or TRBV12-4 and TRBJ2-3; absent DNA, TCRdb's TRBD2 call cannot be checked. CDR3 size: 18 residues. The CDR3 protein is CASSLRLAGVGSTDTQYF.

The rearrangement links TRBV20-1 to TRBJ2-5; TCRdb's assignment of TRBD1 cannot be checked, as there is no DNA. Looked up from germline, CDR1 is DFQATT and CDR2 is SNEGSKA (reference sequence). This CDR3 is built from 17 residues. The CDR3 loop is CSASARWGRTVQETQYF.

V and J are TRBV7-2 and TRBJ1-2; the TCRdb D gene call, TRBD1, has no DNA to confirm it. The CDR3 contains 14 residues. Germline assignment: CDR1 SGHTA and CDR2 FQGNSA. The CDR3 here is CASSYRGESHGYTF.

V usage is TRBV7-9 and J usage is TRBJ2-1. Germline V gives CDR1 SEHNR, CDR2 FQNEAQ (reference sequence). The CDR3 covers 15 residues. CDR3 residues: CASSAARSSYNEQFF.

This chain uses TRBV24-1 with TRBJ2-3; TCRdb returns TRBD1, unconfirmable since there is no DNA. This CDR3 region has 16 residues. Germline V lookup: CDR1 KGHDR, CDR2 SFDVKD. CDR3 amino acids: CATSETSTGKTDTQYF.

V and J are TRBV19 and TRBJ2-2; TCRdb's assignment of TRBD1 cannot be checked, as there is no DNA. CDR1 LNHDA and CDR2 SQIVND come from the germline V gene (reference sequence). This CDR3 has 15 amino acids. CDR3 residues: CASSMSGTGAGELFF.

This chain connects TRBV5-1 to TRBJ2-1; TCRdb gives TRBD1 as the D gene, but with no DNA this cannot be confirmed. The CDR3 spans 17 residues. Germline-derived CDR1 and CDR2 are SGHRS and YFSETQ. The CDR3: CASSSGPREGAIDEQFF. The whole variable domain, remainder taken from reference TRBV5-1 and TRBJ2-1, is KAGVTQTPRYLIKTRGQQVTLSCSPISGHRSVSWYQQTPGQGLQFLFEYFSETQRNKGNFPGRFSGRQFSNSRSEMNVSTLELGDSALYLCASSSGPREGAIDEQFFGPGTRLTVL.

The V gene is TRBV20-1, the J gene TRBJ1-6; TCRdb returns TRBD1, unconfirmable since there is no DNA. Germline CDR1 is DFQATT and CDR2 is SNEGSKA (reference sequence). This CDR3 region has 15 residues. The CDR3 loop is CSARVGTGNNSPLHF.

The rearrangement uses TRBV12-3 or TRBV12-4 and TRBJ2-5; checking the TCRdb D call of TRBD1 is not possible without DNA. CDR3 length: 15 residues. The CDR3 sequence: CASRGTPWGSETQYF.